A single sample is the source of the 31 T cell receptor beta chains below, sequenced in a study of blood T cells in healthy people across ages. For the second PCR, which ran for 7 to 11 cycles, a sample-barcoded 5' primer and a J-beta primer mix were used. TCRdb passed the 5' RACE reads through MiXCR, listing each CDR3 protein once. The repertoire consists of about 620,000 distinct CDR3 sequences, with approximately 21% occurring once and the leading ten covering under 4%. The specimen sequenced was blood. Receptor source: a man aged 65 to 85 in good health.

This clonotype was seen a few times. DNA of the CDR3: TGTGCAGAAGGGGGGACTAGCGCAACAGATACGCAGTATTTT. Translated, it gives CAEGGTSATDTQYF. The rearrangement links TRBV2 to TRBJ2-3; 10 positions match TRBD2. The CDR3 consists of 14 residues. Germline CDR1 reads SNHLY; CDR2 reads FYNNEI.

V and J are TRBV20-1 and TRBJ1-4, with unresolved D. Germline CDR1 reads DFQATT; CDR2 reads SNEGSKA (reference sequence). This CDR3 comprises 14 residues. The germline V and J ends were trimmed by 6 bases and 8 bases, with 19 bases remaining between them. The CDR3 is CSADREADTEKLFF. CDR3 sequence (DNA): TGCAGTGCCGATCGGGAGGCCGATACAGAAAAACTGTTTTTT.

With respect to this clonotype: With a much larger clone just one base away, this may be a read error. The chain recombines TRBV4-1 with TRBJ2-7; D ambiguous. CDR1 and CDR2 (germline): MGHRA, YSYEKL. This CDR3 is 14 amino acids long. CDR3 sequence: CASSQTARSYEPYF. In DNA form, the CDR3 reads TGCGCCAGCAGCCAAACCGCCCGCTCCTACGAGCCGTACTTC.

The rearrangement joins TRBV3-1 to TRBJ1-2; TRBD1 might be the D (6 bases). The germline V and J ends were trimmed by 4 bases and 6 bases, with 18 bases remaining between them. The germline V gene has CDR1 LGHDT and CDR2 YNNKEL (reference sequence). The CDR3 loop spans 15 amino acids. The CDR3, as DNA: TGTGCCAGCAGCCCGCGGGGGGGCGTACAGGATGGCTACACCTTC. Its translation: CASSPRGGVQDGYTF.

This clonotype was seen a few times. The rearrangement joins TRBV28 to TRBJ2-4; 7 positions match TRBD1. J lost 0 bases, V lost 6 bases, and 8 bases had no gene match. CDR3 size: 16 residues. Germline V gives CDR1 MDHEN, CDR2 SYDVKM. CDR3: CASSRIDRVAKNIQYF. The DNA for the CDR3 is TGTGCCAGCAGCCGGATCGACAGGGTAGCCAAAAACATTCAGTACTTC.

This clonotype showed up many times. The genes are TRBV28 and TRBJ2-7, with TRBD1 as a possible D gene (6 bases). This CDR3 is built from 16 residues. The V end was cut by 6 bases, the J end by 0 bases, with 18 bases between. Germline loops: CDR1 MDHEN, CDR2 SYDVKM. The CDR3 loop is CASSNLQGPRSYEQYF. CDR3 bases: TGTGCCAGCAGCAACCTCCAGGGGCCCCGCTCCTACGAGCAGTACTTC.

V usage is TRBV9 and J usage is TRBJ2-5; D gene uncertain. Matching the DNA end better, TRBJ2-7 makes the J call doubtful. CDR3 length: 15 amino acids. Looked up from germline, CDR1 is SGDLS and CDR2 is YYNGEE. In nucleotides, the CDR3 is TGTGCCAGCAGCCCGCAGGTAGTGGCGGCCTACGAGCAGTACTTC. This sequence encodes CASSPQVVAAYEQYF.

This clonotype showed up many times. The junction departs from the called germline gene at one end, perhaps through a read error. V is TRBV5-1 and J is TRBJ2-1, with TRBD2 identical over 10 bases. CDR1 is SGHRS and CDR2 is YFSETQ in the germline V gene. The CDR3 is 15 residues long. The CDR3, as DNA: TGTGCCAGCAGCCCTAGCGGGAGCTCCTACAATGAGCAGTTCTTC. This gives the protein CASSPSGSSYNEQFF. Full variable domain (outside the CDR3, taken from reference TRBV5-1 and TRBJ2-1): KAGVTQTPRYLIKTRGQQVTLSCSPISGHRSVSWYQQTPGQGLQFLFEYFSETQRNKGNFPGRFSGRQFSNSRSEMNVSTLELGDSALYLCASSPSGSSYNEQFFGPGTRLTVL.

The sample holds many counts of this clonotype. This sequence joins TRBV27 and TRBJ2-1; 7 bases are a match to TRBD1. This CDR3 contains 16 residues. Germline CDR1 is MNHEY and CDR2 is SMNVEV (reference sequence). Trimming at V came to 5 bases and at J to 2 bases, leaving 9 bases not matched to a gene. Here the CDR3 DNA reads TGTGCCAGCAGTCGTCAGACAGGGTCCACCTACAATGAGCAGTTCTTC. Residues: CASSRQTGSTYNEQFF.

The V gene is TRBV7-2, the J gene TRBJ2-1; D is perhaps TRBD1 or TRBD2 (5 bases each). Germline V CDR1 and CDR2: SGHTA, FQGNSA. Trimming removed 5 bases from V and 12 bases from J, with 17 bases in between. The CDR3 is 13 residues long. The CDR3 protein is CASSVRGVGAQFF. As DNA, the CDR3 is TGTGCCAGCAGCGTACGGGGAGTCGGGGCGCAGTTCTTC.

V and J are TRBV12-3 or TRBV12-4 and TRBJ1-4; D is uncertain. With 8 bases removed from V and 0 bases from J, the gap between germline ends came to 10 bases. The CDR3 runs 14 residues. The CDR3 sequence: CASGIGPTNEKLFF. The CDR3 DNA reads TGTGCCAGCGGTATAGGGCCAACTAATGAAAAACTGTTTTTT.

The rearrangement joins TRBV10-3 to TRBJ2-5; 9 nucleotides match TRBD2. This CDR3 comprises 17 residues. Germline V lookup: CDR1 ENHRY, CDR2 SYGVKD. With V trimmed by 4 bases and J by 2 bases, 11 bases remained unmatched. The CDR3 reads CAISGTSSGAEQETQYF. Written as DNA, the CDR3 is TGTGCCATCAGTGGGACTTCTAGCGGGGCCGAACAAGAGACCCAGTACTTC.

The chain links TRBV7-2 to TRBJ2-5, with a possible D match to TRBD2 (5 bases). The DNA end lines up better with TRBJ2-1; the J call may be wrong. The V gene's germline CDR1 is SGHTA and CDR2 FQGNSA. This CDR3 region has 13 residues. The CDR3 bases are TGTGCCAGCAGCGCCGGACTCAACAATGAGCAGTTCTTC. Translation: CASSAGLNNEQFF.

Here the CDR3 reads CASSRGPGANEKLFF. In nucleotides, the CDR3 is TGTGCCAGCAGCCGGGGGCCTGGGGCTAATGAAAAACTGTTTTTT. The V and J genes are TRBV5-5 and TRBJ1-4, with D possibly being TRBD1 (6 bases). The germline V and J ends were trimmed by 4 bases and 3 bases, with 13 bases remaining between them. Germline lookup yields CDR1 SGHKS and CDR2 YYEKEE (reference sequence). The CDR3 consists of 15 residues. The full variable domain, completed using reference TRBV5-5 and TRBJ1-4, is DAGVTQSPTHLIKTRGQQVTLRCSPISGHKSVSWYQQVLGQGPQFIFQYYEKEERGRGNFPDRFSARQFPNYSSELNVNALLLGDSALYLCASSRGPGANEKLFFGSGTQLSVL.

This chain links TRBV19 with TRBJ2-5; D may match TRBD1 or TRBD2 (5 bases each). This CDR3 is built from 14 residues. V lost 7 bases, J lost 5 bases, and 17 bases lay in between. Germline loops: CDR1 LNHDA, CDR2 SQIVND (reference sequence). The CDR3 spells CASTFGEGRETQYF. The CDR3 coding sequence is TGTGCCAGTACGTTCGGCGAGGGGCGGGAGACCCAGTACTTC.

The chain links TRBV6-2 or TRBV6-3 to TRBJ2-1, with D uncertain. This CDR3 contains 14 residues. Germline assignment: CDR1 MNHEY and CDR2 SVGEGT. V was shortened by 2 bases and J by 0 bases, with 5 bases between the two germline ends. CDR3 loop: CASSYSISYNEQFF. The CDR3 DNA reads TGTGCCAGCAGTTACAGCATCTCCTACAATGAGCAGTTCTTC.

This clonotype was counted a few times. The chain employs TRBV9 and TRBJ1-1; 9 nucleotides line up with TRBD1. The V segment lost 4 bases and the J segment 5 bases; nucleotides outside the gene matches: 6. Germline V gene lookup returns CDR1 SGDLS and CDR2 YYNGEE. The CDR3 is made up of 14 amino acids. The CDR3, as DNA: TGTGCCAGCAGCTCAACAGGGGGCAGGACTGAAGCTTTCTTT. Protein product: CASSSTGGRTEAFF.

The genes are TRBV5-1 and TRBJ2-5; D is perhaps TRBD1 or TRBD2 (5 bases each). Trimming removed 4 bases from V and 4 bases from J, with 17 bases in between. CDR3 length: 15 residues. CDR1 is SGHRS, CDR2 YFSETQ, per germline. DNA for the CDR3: TGCGCCAGCAGCCACCGGGACGAAGGTTTAGAGACCCAGTACTTC. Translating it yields CASSHRDEGLETQYF.

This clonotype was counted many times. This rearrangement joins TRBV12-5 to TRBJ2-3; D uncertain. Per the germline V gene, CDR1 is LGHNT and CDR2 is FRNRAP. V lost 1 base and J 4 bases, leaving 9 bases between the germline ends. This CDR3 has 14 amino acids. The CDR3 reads CASGLGTDSDTQYF. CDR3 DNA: TGTGCTAGTGGTTTGGGGACGGATTCAGATACGCAGTATTTT.

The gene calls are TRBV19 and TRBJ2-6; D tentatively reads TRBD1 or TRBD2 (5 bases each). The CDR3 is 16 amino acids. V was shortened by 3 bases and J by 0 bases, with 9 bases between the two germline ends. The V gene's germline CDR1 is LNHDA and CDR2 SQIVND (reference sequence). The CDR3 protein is CASSIGGGSGANVLTF. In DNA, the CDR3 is TGTGCCAGTAGTATTGGTGGGGGCTCTGGGGCCAACGTCCTGACTTTC.

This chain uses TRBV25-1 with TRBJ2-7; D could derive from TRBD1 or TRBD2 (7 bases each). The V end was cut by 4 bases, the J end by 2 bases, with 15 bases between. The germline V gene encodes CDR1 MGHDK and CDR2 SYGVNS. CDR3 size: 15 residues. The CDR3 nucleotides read TGTGCCAGCAGTGTGACGCAGGGGGGGCCCTACGAGCAGTACTTC. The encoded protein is CASSVTQGGPYEQYF.

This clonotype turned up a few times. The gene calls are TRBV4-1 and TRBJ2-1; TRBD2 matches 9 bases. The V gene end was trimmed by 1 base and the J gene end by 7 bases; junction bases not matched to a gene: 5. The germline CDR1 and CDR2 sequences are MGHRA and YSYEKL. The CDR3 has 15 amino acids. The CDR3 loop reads CASSQVSGRRNEQFF. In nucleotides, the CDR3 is TGCGCCAGCAGCCAAGTAAGCGGGAGGAGGAATGAGCAGTTCTTC.

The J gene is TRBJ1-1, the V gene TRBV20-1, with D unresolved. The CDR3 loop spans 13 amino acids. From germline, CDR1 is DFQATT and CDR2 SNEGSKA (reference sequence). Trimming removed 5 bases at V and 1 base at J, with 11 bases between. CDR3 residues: CSAFVVTNTEAFF. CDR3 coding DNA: TGCAGTGCTTTCGTAGTGACGAACACTGAAGCTTTCTTT.

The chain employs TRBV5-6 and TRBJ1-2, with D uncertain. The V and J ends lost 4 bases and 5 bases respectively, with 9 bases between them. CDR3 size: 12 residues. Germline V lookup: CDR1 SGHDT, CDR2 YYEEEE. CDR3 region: CASSDHKYGYTF. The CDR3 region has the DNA TGTGCCAGCAGCGATCATAAATATGGCTACACCTTC.

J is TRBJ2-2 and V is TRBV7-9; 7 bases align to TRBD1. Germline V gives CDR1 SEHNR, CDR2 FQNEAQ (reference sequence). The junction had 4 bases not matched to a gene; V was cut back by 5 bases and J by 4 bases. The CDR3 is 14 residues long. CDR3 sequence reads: CASSTGVSTGELFF. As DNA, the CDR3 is TGTGCCAGCAGCACAGGGGTCTCCACCGGGGAGCTGTTTTTT.

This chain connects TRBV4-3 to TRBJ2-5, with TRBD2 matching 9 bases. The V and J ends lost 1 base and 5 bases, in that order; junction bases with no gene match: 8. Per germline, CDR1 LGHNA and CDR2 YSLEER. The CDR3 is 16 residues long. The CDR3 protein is CASSQAIAGVGETQYF. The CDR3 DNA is TGCGCCAGCAGCCAAGCAATAGCGGGAGTAGGGGAGACCCAGTACTTC.

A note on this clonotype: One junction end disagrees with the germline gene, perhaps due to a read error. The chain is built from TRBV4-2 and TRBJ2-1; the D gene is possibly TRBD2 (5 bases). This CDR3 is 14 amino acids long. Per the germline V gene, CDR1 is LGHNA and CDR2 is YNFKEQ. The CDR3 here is CAGSQDRDYNEQFF. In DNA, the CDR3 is TGTGCCGGCAGCCAAGATCGGGACTACAATGAGCAGTTCTTC.

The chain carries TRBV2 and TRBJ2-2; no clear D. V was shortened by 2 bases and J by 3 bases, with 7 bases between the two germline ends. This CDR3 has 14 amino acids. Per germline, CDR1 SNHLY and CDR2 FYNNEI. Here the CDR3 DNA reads TGTGCCAGCAGTGAAATCCGGGACACCGGGGAGCTGTTTTTT. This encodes CASSEIRDTGELFF. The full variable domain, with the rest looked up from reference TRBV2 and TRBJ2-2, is EPEVTQTPSHQVTQMGQEVILRCVPISNHLYFYWYRQILGQKVEFLVSFYNNEISEKSEIFDDQFSVERPDGSNFTLKIRSTKLEDSAMYFCASSEIRDTGELFFGEGSRLTVL.

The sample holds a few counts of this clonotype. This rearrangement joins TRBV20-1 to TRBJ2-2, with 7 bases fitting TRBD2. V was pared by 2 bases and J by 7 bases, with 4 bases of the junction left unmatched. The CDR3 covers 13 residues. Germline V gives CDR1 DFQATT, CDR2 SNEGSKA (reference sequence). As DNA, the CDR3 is TGCAGTGCTAGAAGGCTAGCGGTCGGGGAGCTGTTTTTT. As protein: CSARRLAVGELFF.

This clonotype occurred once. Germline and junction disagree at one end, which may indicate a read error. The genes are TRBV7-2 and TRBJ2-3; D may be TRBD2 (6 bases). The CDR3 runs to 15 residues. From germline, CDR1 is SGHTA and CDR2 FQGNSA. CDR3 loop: CASSSPGLITDTQYF. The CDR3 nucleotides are TGTGCCAGCAGCTCCCCGGGACTTATCACAGATACGCAGTACTTT.

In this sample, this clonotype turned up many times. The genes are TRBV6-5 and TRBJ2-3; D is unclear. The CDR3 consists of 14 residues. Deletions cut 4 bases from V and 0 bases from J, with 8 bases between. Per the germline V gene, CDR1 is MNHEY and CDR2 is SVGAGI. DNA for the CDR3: TGTGCCAGCAGTTTGCCCGGGAGCACAGATACGCAGTATTTT. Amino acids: CASSLPGSTDTQYF.